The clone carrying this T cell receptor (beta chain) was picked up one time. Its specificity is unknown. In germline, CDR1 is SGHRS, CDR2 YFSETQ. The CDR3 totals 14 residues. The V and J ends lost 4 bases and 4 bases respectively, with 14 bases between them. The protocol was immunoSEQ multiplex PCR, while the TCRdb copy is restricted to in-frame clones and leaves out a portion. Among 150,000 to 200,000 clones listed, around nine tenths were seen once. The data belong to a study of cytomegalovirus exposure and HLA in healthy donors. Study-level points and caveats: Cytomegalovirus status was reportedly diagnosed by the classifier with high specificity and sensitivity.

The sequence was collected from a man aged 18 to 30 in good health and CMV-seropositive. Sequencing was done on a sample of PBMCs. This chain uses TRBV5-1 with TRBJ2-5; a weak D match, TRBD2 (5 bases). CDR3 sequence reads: CASSLGGPRETQYF. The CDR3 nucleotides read TGCGCCAGCAGCCTTGGAGGACCGAGAGAGACCCAGTACTTC.